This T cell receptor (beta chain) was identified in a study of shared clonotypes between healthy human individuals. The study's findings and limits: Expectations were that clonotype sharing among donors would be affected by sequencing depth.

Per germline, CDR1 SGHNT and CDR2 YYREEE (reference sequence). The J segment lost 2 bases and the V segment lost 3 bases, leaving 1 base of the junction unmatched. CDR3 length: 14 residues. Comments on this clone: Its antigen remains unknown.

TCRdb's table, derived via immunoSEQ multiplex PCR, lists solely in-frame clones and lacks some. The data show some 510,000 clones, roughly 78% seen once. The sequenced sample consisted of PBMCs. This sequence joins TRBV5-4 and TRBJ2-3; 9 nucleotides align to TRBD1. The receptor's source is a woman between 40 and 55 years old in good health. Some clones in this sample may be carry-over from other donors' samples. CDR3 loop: CASSWDRATDTQYF. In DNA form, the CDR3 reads TGTGCCAGCAGCTGGGACAGGGCCACAGATACGCAGTATTTT.